What follows describes a single TCR beta chain. The entry originates in a study of control samples from healthy donors and cancer patients. The method was immunoSEQ multiplex PCR; TCRdb's version includes in-frame clones alone and lacks a portion of them. The sample yields more than 90,000 clones, 80% to 90% seen once. The CDR3 runs to 15 residues. CDR1 is MNHNS and CDR2 is SASEGT in the germline V gene. Trimming cost V 1 base and J 6 bases, with 12 bases left between them. The sequencing input was blood. This clonotype was sampled from a man aged 25-45 years in good health. This sequence joins TRBV6-1 and TRBJ2-2; D gene uncertain. The chain's CDR3 is CASSEGEGMAGELFF. The CDR3 DNA follows: TGTGCCAGCAGTGAAGGCGAAGGGATGGCCGGGGAGCTGTTTTTT.